A selection of T cell receptor beta chains follows, all from one sample in a study of blood T cell repertoires in COVID-19. Clones were read by immunoSEQ multiplex PCR, and TCRdb kept only the in-frame ones, dropping some. The data show roughly 350,000 clones, around 89% seen once. The material sequenced was peripheral blood. These receptors were obtained from a woman aged 50 to 60 with active or convalescent COVID-19. Both conserved end residues are part of each CDR3. D genes are given only for firm matches. Some rows have no size entry. The others give once, few or many, or a class for an expanded clone.

V gene	J gene	clone size	D gene	CDR3 DNA	CDR3 protein
TRBV7-8	TRBJ2-5	once	-	TGTGCCAGCAGCTCGTACAGGGTTCGGGAGACCCAGTACTTC	CASSSYRVRETQYF
TRBV6-2/TRBV6-3	TRBJ2-7	-	TRBD2	TGTGCCAGCAGTTACCGGGGGGGCGCGTCAAACCGGGGAGAGCAGTACTTC	CASSYRGGASNRGEQYF
TRBV10-3	TRBJ2-5	-	-	TGTGCCATCAGTGAGTCTGTTTCGGTCGAAGAGACCCAGTACTTC	CAISESVSVEETQYF
TRBV6-6	TRBJ2-7	-	-	TGTGCCAGCACCCGGACAGAGGGGGAGCAGTACTTC	CASTRTEGEQYF
TRBV6-2/TRBV6-3	TRBJ2-7	once	TRBD2	TGTGCCAGCAGTTTCGGACTAGCCTACGAGCAGTACTTC	CASSFGLAYEQYF
TRBV30	TRBJ1-5	-	-	TGTGCCTGGAGTACGGGAGGGAATCAGCCCCAGCATTTT	CAWSTGGNQPQHF
TRBV4-2	TRBJ2-5	-	TRBD1	TGTGCCAGCAGCTGGGACAGGGAAACGGAGACCCAGTACTTC	CASSWDRETETQYF
TRBV21-1	TRBJ1-3	-	-	TGTGCCAGCAGCAAGGGGACAGCCGTCTCTGGAAACACCATATATTTT	CASSKGTAVSGNTIYF
TRBV4-2	TRBJ2-6	-	-	TGTGCCAGCAGCCAAGATAGGACAGAAATCTTCTCTGGGGCCAACGTCCTGACTTTC	CASSQDRTEIFSGANVLTF
TRBV9	TRBJ2-1	-	-	TGTGCCAGCAGCGTAGCTGACGGGTCCTACAATGAGCAGTTCTTC	CASSVADGSYNEQFF
TRBV5-1	TRBJ1-5	-	TRBD1	TGCGCCAGCAGCTTGCTTCCCCGGACAGGGGGCTTGAATGGGGGCAATCAGCCCCAGCATTTT	CASSLLPRTGGLNGGNQPQHF
TRBV5-1	TRBJ1-2	-	-	TGCGCCAGCAGCTTCTCACCAAGCGAGGTAGCCTTCTATGGCTACACCTTC	CASSFSPSEVAFYGYTF
TRBV5-1	TRBJ1-1	-	-	TGCGCCAGCAGCGCCCAAGGGGGCACTGAAGCTTTCTTT	CASSAQGGTEAFF
TRBV6-5	TRBJ1-1	-	TRBD1	TGTGCCAGCAGAGGACAGGGTATAACTGAAGCTTTCTTT	CASRGQGITEAFF
TRBV28	TRBJ1-2	-	-	TGTGCCAGCACCCTTTACCAGGGCGAAATCTATGGCTACACCTTC	CASTLYQGEIYGYTF
TRBV5-4	TRBJ2-5	-	TRBD1	TGTGCCAGCAGCTCGGGAATCTCACAGGGGGAGACCCAGTACTTC	CASSSGISQGETQYF
TRBV20-1	TRBJ2-1	-	TRBD2	TGCAGTGCTAGTGACTTCTTCGGGGGGAGCTACAATGAGCAGTTCTTC	CSASDFFGGSYNEQFF
TRBV7-8	TRBJ1-4	-	-	TGTGCCAGCAGCTTATCGACAGTCTCTAATGAAAAACTGTTTTTT	CASSLSTVSNEKLFF
TRBV27	TRBJ2-7	once	TRBD2	TGTGCCAGCAGTTTGCGACGGGAGGGGAAGATCGAGCAGTACTTC	CASSLRREGKIEQYF
TRBV25-1	TRBJ1-1	-	-	TGTGCCAGCAGCGGAGGGGTTTGGTCCACTGAAGCTTTCTTT	CASSGGVWSTEAFF
TRBV28	TRBJ1-3	once	TRBD1	TGTGCCACCGGACAGGGCGGCTCTGGAAACACCATATATTTT	CATGQGGSGNTIYF
TRBV20-1	TRBJ1-5	-	-	TGCAGTGCCAGTTCCCGGGAGACCAATCAGCCCCAGCATTTT	CSASSRETNQPQHF
TRBV15	TRBJ2-3	-	TRBD2	TGTGCCACCAGCAGATATGGACTAGCCGGTACGCAGTATTTT	CATSRYGLAGTQYF
TRBV2	TRBJ1-3	once	-	TGTGCCAGCAGTGTTCAGGGAAACACCATATATTTT	CASSVQGNTIYF
TRBV6-6	TRBJ1-2	-	-	TGTGCCAGCAGCCCCGACACCCTTGGCTACACCTTC	CASSPDTLGYTF
TRBV28	TRBJ1-2	-	TRBD1	TGTGCCAGCAGTCGAGCCGGGACAGGATCAATTGGCTACACCTTC	CASSRAGTGSIGYTF
TRBV28	TRBJ1-2	-	TRBD1	TGTGCCAGCAGGAGGGACAGTGGCTATGGCTACACCTTC	CASRRDSGYGYTF
TRBV10-3	TRBJ1-6	-	-	TGTGCCATCAGTCGGGCGGGGGGTGATAATTCACCCCTCCACTTT	CAISRAGGDNSPLHF
TRBV9	TRBJ1-1	-	-	TGTGCCAGCAGCCCCAGGACAGCTCACACTGAAGCTTTCTTT	CASSPRTAHTEAFF
TRBV27	TRBJ1-1	-	TRBD1	TGTGCCAGCAGTCTAATCGGGGACAGGGCAAACACTGAAGCTTTCTTT	CASSLIGDRANTEAFF
TRBV30	TRBJ1-2	-	-	TGTGCCTTAGACACCGCCTATGGCTACACCTTC	CALDTAYGYTF
TRBV5-8	TRBJ2-7	-	-	TGTGCCAGCAGCCCTTCCTACGAGCAGTACTTC	CASSPSYEQYF
TRBV7-8	TRBJ2-3	-	TRBD2	TGTGCCAGCAGGGCCCGCCGAGCGGGAGGGTCAGATACGCAGTATTTT	CASRARRAGGSDTQYF
TRBV19	TRBJ1-5	-	-	TGTGCCAGTCGCAGCGACTATAGCAATCAGCCCCAGCATTTT	CASRSDYSNQPQHF
TRBV9	TRBJ1-1	-	-	TGTGCCAGCAGCGTGAGGTCATCAGGGCGTATGAACACTGAAGCTTTCTTT	CASSVRSSGRMNTEAFF
TRBV30	TRBJ1-2	once	-	TGTGCCTGGAGAGGGGATTTCTATGGCTACACCTTC	CAWRGDFYGYTF
TRBV30	TRBJ2-2	-	TRBD2	TGTGCCTGGACTAGCGGGAGGTCTGACACCGGGGAGCTGTTTTTT	CAWTSGRSDTGELFF
TRBV9	TRBJ1-1	-	-	TGTGCCAGCAGCGCCGGAAGCGGGGGGCCCACTGAAGCTTTCTTT	CASSAGSGGPTEAFF
TRBV5-4	TRBJ2-7	once	TRBD2	TGTGCCAGCAGCCCCCGCGGCGAGCGGGGGGCTCGGGAGCAGTACTTC	CASSPRGERGAREQYF
TRBV5-1	TRBJ2-1	once	-	TGCGCCAGCAGCCGATCTACAGAAAGCTCCTACAATGAGCAGTTCTTC	CASSRSTESSYNEQFF
TRBV9	TRBJ2-1	-	TRBD2	TGTGCCAGCAGCGTAGGAGGGACTAGCGGGAGACCCTACAATGAGCAGTTCTTC	CASSVGGTSGRPYNEQFF
TRBV5-4	TRBJ1-2	once	TRBD1	TGTGCCAGCAGCCGAATAACGGGACAGGGTTATGGCTACACCTTC	CASSRITGQGYGYTF
TRBV29-1	TRBJ2-1	-	TRBD2	TGCAGCGCCACACAGGGGGCGATGACTAGCGGGAGGCATCCTAGCTCCTACAATGAGCAGTTCTTC	CSATQGAMTSGRHPSSYNEQFF
TRBV6-1	TRBJ1-1	once	-	TGTGCCAGCAGTGAATGGCTCAGGGGAAGGGTGAACACTGAAGCTTTCTTT	CASSEWLRGRVNTEAFF
TRBV6-5	TRBJ1-2	-	TRBD1	TGTGCCAGCAGTACAGGGGACTATGGCTACACCTTC	CASSTGDYGYTF